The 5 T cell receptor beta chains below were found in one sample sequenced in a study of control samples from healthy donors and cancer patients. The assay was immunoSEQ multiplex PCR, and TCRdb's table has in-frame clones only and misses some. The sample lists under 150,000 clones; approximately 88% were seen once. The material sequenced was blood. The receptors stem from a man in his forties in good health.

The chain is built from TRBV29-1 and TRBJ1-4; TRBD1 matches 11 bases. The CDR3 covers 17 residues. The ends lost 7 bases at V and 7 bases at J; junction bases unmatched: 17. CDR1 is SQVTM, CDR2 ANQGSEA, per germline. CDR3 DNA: TGCAGCGCCGGAGCCGGGACAGGGGGGCGGCGGGGTGAAAAACTGTTTTTT. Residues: CSAGAGTGGRRGEKLFF.

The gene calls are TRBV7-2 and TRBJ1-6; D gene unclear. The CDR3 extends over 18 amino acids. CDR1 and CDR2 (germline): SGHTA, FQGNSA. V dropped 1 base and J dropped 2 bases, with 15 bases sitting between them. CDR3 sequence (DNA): TGTGCCAGCAGCTTAGATGGAACGCCCGAGCCCTATAATTCACCCCTCCACTTT. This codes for CASSLDGTPEPYNSPLHF.

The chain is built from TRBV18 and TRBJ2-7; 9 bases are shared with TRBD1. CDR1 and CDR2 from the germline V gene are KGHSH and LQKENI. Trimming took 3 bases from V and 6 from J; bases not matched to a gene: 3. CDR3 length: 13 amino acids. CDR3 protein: CASSPRQGGEQYF. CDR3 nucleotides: TGTGCCAGCTCACCTCGACAGGGGGGCGAGCAGTACTTC.

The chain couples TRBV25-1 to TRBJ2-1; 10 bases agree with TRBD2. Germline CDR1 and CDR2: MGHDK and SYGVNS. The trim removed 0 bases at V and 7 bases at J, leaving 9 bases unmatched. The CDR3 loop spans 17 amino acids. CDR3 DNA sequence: TGTGCCAGCAGTGAATACAGCGGGGGGGCCAGTTTGAATGAGCAGTTCTTC. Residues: CASSEYSGGASLNEQFF.

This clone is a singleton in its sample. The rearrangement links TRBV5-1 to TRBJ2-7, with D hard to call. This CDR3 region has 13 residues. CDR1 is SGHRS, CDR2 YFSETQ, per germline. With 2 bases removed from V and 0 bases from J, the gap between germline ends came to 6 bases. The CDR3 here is CASSFANSYEQYF. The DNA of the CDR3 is TGCGCCAGCAGCTTCGCCAACTCCTACGAGCAGTACTTC.